This T cell receptor beta chain was captured in a study of blood T cell repertoires in COVID-19. Overall study: T cells, B-cell-depleted T cells, or PBMCs provided the cDNA or gDNA that served as material.

Original processing notes: How many nucleated cells were present was estimated from reference gene primer amplification. Generated by immunoSEQ multiplex PCR, the TCRdb table keeps only in-frame clones and is missing some. The V and J calls and clone size are taken from that table; D and trimming were inferred from the DNA. The sample holds tens of thousands of clones, roughly 90% seen once. CDR3 length: 12 residues. Germline CDR1 is GTSNPN and CDR2 is SVGIG (reference sequence). V trimming: 6 bases; J trimming: 3 bases; junction bases outside the gene matches: 3. The origin of this receptor is a man in his sixties with active COVID-19. The rearrangement joins TRBV30 to TRBJ2-7, with 9 bases fitting TRBD1. Specimen: peripheral blood. CDR3 bases: TGTGCCTGTGGACAGGGGTTCTACGAGCAGTACTTC. Translation gives CACGQGFYEQYF.